Included here is one TCR beta chain sequence, with context. Which antigen it targets is not known. No much larger clonotype is one base removed from it; base qualities were not supplied. The immunoSEQ Assay, a bias-controlled multiplex PCR, was used to amplify TCRbeta CDR3 regions from genomic DNA. From the authors' description of their analysis: Within the assay, amplification of reference gene primers was used to estimate how many nucleated cells each sample contained. To quantify the absolute abundance of each unique TCRbeta CDR3 rearrangement, sequence reads were collapsed and filtered. Productive Simpson clonality was computed per sample as the square root of Simpson's diversity index over productive rearrangements. The source is immuneACCESS, and TCRdb retained only in-frame sequences with V and J called. Part of the clones is not carried over; for the studies checked, unresolved V genes explain less than half of this, and the remainder is unexplained. The V and J calls and clone size are taken from that table; D and trimming were inferred from the DNA. In this sample the table shows fewer than 150,000 clones, about 83% of which occur a single time. The ten top clones hold about 4.1% of the sample.

The record originates from a study of blood T cell repertoires in COVID-19 (TCRdb year 2020). With regard to the full study: The collaborator samples originated in the United States, Italy and Spain and spanned the acute and convalescent phases of COVID-19. The material from the prospective study consisted of cDNA or gDNA derived from T cells, B-cell-depleted T cells, or PBMCs. Deeply sampled blood TCRbeta repertoires from subjects exposed to, actively infected with, or recovered from COVID-19 were included in the dataset. The repertoires were released in a freely available public database intended as a resource for research on the immune response to SARS-CoV-2. Samples came from the ongoing ImmuneRACE study (first 160 participants) plus 1,254 subjects from 6 global collaborators. The sample metadata nearly always contained a de-identified subject ID, COVID-19 status, age in years and sex. HLA class I and class II types, where available, came from metadata supplied by the sample provider rather than from assay-based typing. Beyond this particular receptor, the publication reports: The quantity of clinical and demographic metadata differed by source and by participant and was supplied without curation.

Each collaborating institution followed its own protocols to collect whole blood in K2EDTA tubes. For TCRbeta analysis, collaborators shipped samples as frozen whole blood, isolated PBMCs, or DNA extracted from either of those sample types. V is reduced by 2 bases and J by 8 bases, leaving a spacing of 9 bases between them. The germline V gene specifies MNHEY as CDR1 and SVGEGT as CDR2. Measured from the cysteine to the phenylalanine, the CDR3 is 12 residues long. CDR3 DNA only is kept here, 36 bases in frame from base 1. The specimen sequenced was peripheral blood. Rearrangement joined TRBV6-2 or TRBV6-3 to TRBJ1-1; matching of 5 bases hints at TRBD1 as the D gene. This receptor was obtained from a woman aged 40 to 50 with acute or convalescent COVID-19. The nucleotide sequence reads TGTGCCAGCAGTTACAGCGGGGCGGAAGCTTTCTTT. Protein translation: CASSYSGAEAFF.